This T cell receptor beta chain comes out of a study of blood T cell repertoires in COVID-19. Study-level background: Sites across the United States, Italy and Spain contributed samples from acute and convalescent COVID-19.

Per the original data handling: For nucleated cells, counts were estimated from reference gene primer amplification. The assay was immunoSEQ multiplex PCR, and TCRdb's table has in-frame clones only and misses some. The V and J calls and clone size were taken over from that table, and D and trimming were inferred from the DNA. Here the sample spans roughly 40,000 clones, around 85% being singletons. From germline, CDR1 is SGHTA and CDR2 FQGNSA. CDR3 size: 14 residues. V shed 2 bases and J shed 1 base, with 8 bases lying between them. This clonotype was sampled from an elderly woman with acute or convalescent COVID-19. This chain connects TRBV7-2 to TRBJ1-1; D is unclear. Material for sequencing was peripheral blood. CDR3 amino acids: CASSLLRENTEAFF. The DNA for the CDR3 is TGTGCCAGCAGCTTACTACGGGAGAACACTGAAGCTTTCTTT.